The 8 T cell receptor beta chains below come from one sample, sequenced in a study of cytomegalovirus exposure and HLA in healthy donors. A multiplex PCR was run with 60 Vbeta primers and 13 Jbeta primers. Sequenced by immunoSEQ multiplex PCR; TCRdb stores in-frame clones only, minus some. The sample gives about 120,000 clones, around 81% of which show up once; around 2.2% is in the top ten. Sequenced material: PBMCs. The receptors stem from a middle-aged woman in good health and CMV-seronegative.

The rearrangement joins TRBV5-1 to TRBJ1-3, with D unclear. The CDR3 is 12 amino acids. Trimming shortened V by 4 bases and J by 3 bases, and 5 bases separated the two germline ends. The germline CDR1 and CDR2 sequences are SGHRS and YFSETQ. The CDR3 sequence is CASSPYGNTIYF. The CDR3 region has the DNA TGCGCCAGCAGCCCTTATGGAAACACCATATATTTT.

The CDR3 DNA is TGTGCCTGGAGTGTACTTCGAGCTACCTACGAGCAGTACTTC. Encoded protein: CAWSVLRATYEQYF. The chain employs TRBV30 and TRBJ2-7; no firm D call. CDR3 length equals 14 residues. Germline CDR1 and CDR2: GTSNPN and SVGIG (reference sequence). Trimming took 0 bases from V and 2 from J, leaving 11 bases between them.

This sequence joins TRBV5-8 and TRBJ2-3, with TRBD2 identical over 7 bases. The ends lost 2 bases at V and 2 bases at J; junction bases unmatched: 5. The V gene's germline CDR1 is SGHTS and CDR2 YDEGEE. The CDR3 totals 15 residues. The CDR3 reads CASSLWGRDTDTQYF. CDR3 DNA sequence: TGTGCCAGCAGCTTATGGGGGAGGGACACAGATACGCAGTATTTT.

This clone was counted only a few times. The rearrangement links TRBV5-1 to TRBJ1-1; no clear D gene. Trimming shortened V by 4 bases and J by 5 bases, and 15 bases separated the two germline ends. CDR3 length equals 14 residues. Germline values: CDR1 SGHRS, CDR2 YFSETQ. CDR3 coding DNA: TGCGCCAGCAGCCCCGGACTCACCCTGACTGAAGCTTTCTTT. Translated, it gives CASSPGLTLTEAFF.

V is TRBV5-1 and J is TRBJ2-7, with TRBD1 matching over 7 bases. Germline CDR1 and CDR2: SGHRS and YFSETQ. With 3 bases clipped from V and 7 bases from J, the junction kept 10 bases outside the gene matches. This CDR3 spans 14 amino acids. The CDR3 DNA is TGCGCCAGCAGCTCGGAAGGACAGGTCCCGGAGCAGTACTTC. Translated: CASSSEGQVPEQYF.

CDR3 sequence reads: CASSLGTETNYGYTF. In DNA form, the CDR3 reads TGTGCCAGCAGCTTAGGGACAGAGACTAACTATGGCTACACCTTC. V is TRBV11-3 and J is TRBJ1-2, with D maybe TRBD1 (6 bases). Deletions cut 1 base from V and 0 bases from J, with 9 bases between. Germline values: CDR1 SGHNT, CDR2 YENEEA. This CDR3 comprises 15 residues.

V usage is TRBV7-2 and J usage is TRBJ2-3, with 13 bases identical to TRBD2. Germline V gene data show CDR1 as SGHTA and CDR2 as FQGNSA. The junction had 3 bases not matched to a gene; V was cut back by 5 bases and J by 4 bases. The CDR3 loop spans 15 amino acids. The CDR3 DNA follows: TGTGCCAGCAGCGAGGGACTAGCGGGGCCAGATACGCAGTATTTT. Protein sequence: CASSEGLAGPDTQYF.

This sequence joins TRBV11-2 and TRBJ2-5; D gene ambiguous. The CDR3 spans 15 residues. Deletions cut 1 base from V and 2 bases from J, with 11 bases between. Germline-derived CDR1 and CDR2 are SGHAT and FQNNGV. This CDR3 reads CASSLVPGWQETQYF. The CDR3 DNA is TGTGCCAGCAGCTTAGTGCCAGGCTGGCAAGAGACCCAGTACTTC.